The 9 T cell receptor beta chains presented below share a single source sample, sequenced in a study of Tregs in tolerant kidney transplant recipients. Libraries were prepared by immunoSEQ multiplex PCR; TCRdb keeps only in-frame clonotypes and omits some of them. The data contain under 300,000 clones, 80% to 85% of them singletons. Input material: CD4+ T cells from blood. Every receptor here comes from a human donor in good health.

This rearrangement joins TRBV11-2 to TRBJ1-2, with a weak D call TRBD1 (6 bases). The V and J ends lost 5 bases and 2 bases respectively, with 9 bases between them. The germline V gene encodes CDR1 SGHAT and CDR2 FQNNGV. This CDR3 comprises 13 residues. CDR3 sequence: CASSVTGNYGYTF. In DNA, the CDR3 is TGTGCCAGCAGCGTCACAGGGAACTATGGCTACACCTTC.

This chain uses TRBV6-5 with TRBJ2-7, with 8 bases fitting TRBD2. The ends lost 7 bases at V and 2 bases at J; junction bases unmatched: 10. CDR1 is MNHEY, CDR2 SVGAGI, per germline. CDR3 length equals 15 residues. CDR3 loop: CASTPVLAGPYEQYF. The CDR3 coding sequence is TGTGCCAGCACCCCAGTCCTAGCGGGCCCCTACGAGCAGTACTTC.

V gene TRBV15 combines with J gene TRBJ2-2; D is uncertain. The CDR3 loop spans 13 amino acids. The germline V and J ends were trimmed by 3 bases and 1 base, with 3 bases remaining between them. Germline V gene sequence: CDR1 LNHNV, CDR2 YYDKDF (reference sequence). Written as DNA, the CDR3 is TGTGCCACCAGCAGGGAGAACACCGGGGAGCTGTTTTTT. Translating it yields CATSRENTGELFF.

The V gene is TRBV5-1, the J gene TRBJ1-2, with 7 bases fitting TRBD1. Germline-derived CDR1 and CDR2 are SGHRS and YFSETQ. V was pared by 4 bases and J by 7 bases, with 7 bases of the junction left unmatched. The CDR3 extends over 13 amino acids. The CDR3 DNA sequence: TGCGCCAGCAGCCCTGGACAGGAACCTGGCTACACCTTC. Amino acids: CASSPGQEPGYTF.

This clone came up a few times. The rearrangement joins TRBV19 to TRBJ2-1, with unresolved D. The germline V and J ends were trimmed by 6 bases and 3 bases, with 3 bases remaining between them. This CDR3 has 11 residues. Germline V gives CDR1 LNHDA, CDR2 SQIVND (reference sequence). The CDR3 region has the DNA TGTGCCAGTAGAGTCTACAATGAGCAGTTCTTC. Translated: CASRVYNEQFF.

V is TRBV19 and J is TRBJ2-3, with D maybe TRBD2 (5 bases). CDR1 and CDR2 (germline): LNHDA, SQIVND (reference sequence). Trimming shortened V by 7 bases and J by 1 base, and 12 bases separated the two germline ends. This CDR3 region has 14 residues. The DNA of the CDR3 is TGTGCCAGTATGATACGGGGTGGCACAGATACGCAGTATTTT. Residues: CASMIRGGTDTQYF.

Details on this clone: Other DNA sequences from this sample encode an identical CDR3 as well. The chain links TRBV7-8 to TRBJ1-2, with D possibly TRBD1 on 5 matching bases. The V gene's germline CDR1 is SGHVS and CDR2 FQNEAQ. The V and J ends lost 0 bases and 4 bases respectively, with 12 bases between them. The CDR3 covers 15 residues. The CDR3 DNA reads as TGTGCCAGCAGCTTAGCGGAGACAGCTCTCTATGGCTACACCTTC. Amino acid sequence: CASSLAETALYGYTF.

In this sample, this clone turned up a few times. The V call is TRBV5-4, the J call TRBJ2-5; D gene ambiguous. Germline V gives CDR1 SGHNT, CDR2 YYREEE (reference sequence). CDR3 length: 12 amino acids. Trimming stripped 4 bases from V and 3 bases from J, with 7 bases between. In nucleotides, the CDR3 is TGTGCCAGCAGCGTGGGAAAAGAGACCCAGTACTTC. Encoded protein: CASSVGKETQYF.

The V and J genes are TRBV2 and TRBJ1-2; 7 bases are shared with TRBD1. CDR3 size: 14 residues. Trimming removed 7 bases from V and 0 bases from J; junction bases left unmatched: 5. CDR1 is SNHLY, CDR2 FYNNEI, per germline. This CDR3 is CASNRDSPNYGYTF. CDR3 nucleotide sequence: TGTGCCAGCAATAGGGACAGTCCTAACTATGGCTACACCTTC.